The 21 T cell receptor beta chains listed next were all sequenced from one sample in a study of blood T cells in healthy people across ages. Combining a sample-barcoded 5' primer with a J-beta primer mix, a second PCR ran for roughly 7 to 12 cycles. MiXCR was run by TCRdb on the 5' RACE reads, yielding one entry per CDR3 protein. The sample consists of around 900,000 distinct CDR3 sequences, roughly 51% of them appearing once. Sequenced material: blood. The source is a woman aged 55-75 years in good health.

A few counts support this clonotype. The J gene is TRBJ1-6, the V gene TRBV7-2; TRBD1 matches at 10 bases. V lost 1 base and J lost 9; bases outside the gene matches: 9. Germline CDR1 SGHTA, CDR2 FQGNSA. The CDR3 sequence is 17 residues long. CDR3 region: CASSLDRTGGTGSPLHF. In DNA form, the CDR3 reads TGTGCCAGCAGCTTAGATAGGACAGGGGGGACCGGTTCACCCCTCCACTTT.

The gene calls are TRBV20-1 and TRBJ1-5, with a weak D call TRBD1 (6 bases). The germline V gene encodes CDR1 DFQATT and CDR2 SNEGSKA (reference sequence). The CDR3 is 14 amino acids. Trimming stripped 3 bases from V and 9 bases from J, with 18 bases between. DNA of the CDR3: TGCAGTGCTAGGCTGGGACATCCAGATCGGCCCCAGCATTTT. Translation gives CSARLGHPDRPQHF.

This clonotype was seen more than once but under ten times. CDR3 sequence: CASSPQGAGVAYEQYF. CDR3 coding DNA: TGCGCCAGCAGCCCCCAGGGAGCGGGAGTTGCGTACGAGCAGTACTTC. The chain is built from TRBV5-1 and TRBJ2-7; 8 bases line up with TRBD2. This CDR3 has 16 residues. Unmatched junction bases numbered 13, after V lost 4 bases and J lost 4 bases. Per the germline V gene, CDR1 is SGHRS and CDR2 is YFSETQ.

This clonotype was counted only a few times. The chain employs TRBV4-1 and TRBJ2-3; D remains unclear. V lost 3 bases, J lost 2 bases, and 15 bases lay in between. Germline V lookup: CDR1 MGHRA, CDR2 YSYEKL. The CDR3 is 16 residues long. The CDR3 reads CASSHGPQDDTDTQYF. In DNA form, the CDR3 reads TGCGCCAGCAGCCATGGTCCCCAAGACGACACAGATACGCAGTATTTT.

The chain carries TRBV5-6 and TRBJ2-7, with D uncertain. The end of the DNA fits TRBJ2-5 better, so the J call may be wrong. The CDR3 length is 13 residues. The V gene's germline CDR1 is SGHDT and CDR2 YYEEEE. The CDR3 DNA reads as TGTGCCAGCAGCTTAACTATGGAAGAGACCCAGTACTTC. Its protein is CASSLTMEETQYF.

This chain joins TRBV7-2 and TRBJ2-3; 8 bases agree with TRBD2. The junction had 8 bases not matched to a gene; V was cut back by 3 bases and J by 6 bases. The germline V gene encodes CDR1 SGHTA and CDR2 FQGNSA. The CDR3 contains 15 residues. The CDR3: CASSFTGGPGDTQYF. CDR3 DNA sequence: TGTGCCAGCAGCTTCACGGGAGGGCCGGGGGATACGCAGTATTTT.

V usage is TRBV4-3 and J usage is TRBJ2-1, with 8 nucleotides matching TRBD2. Germline V CDR1 and CDR2: LGHNA, YSLEER. The junction had 7 bases not matched to a gene; V was cut back by 0 bases and J by 3 bases. The CDR3 is made up of 17 amino acids. The CDR3 region is CASSQDPTSGSYNEQFF. The CDR3 coding sequence is TGCGCCAGCAGCCAAGACCCTACCAGCGGGAGCTACAATGAGCAGTTCTTC.

This chain links TRBV7-9 with TRBJ1-2; no reliable D call. Deletions cut 3 bases from V and 1 base from J, with 9 bases between. Germline V CDR1 and CDR2: SEHNR, FQNEAQ (reference sequence). The CDR3 has 14 residues. Written as DNA, the CDR3 is TGTGCCAGCAGCTTTGCCGGCATTAACTATGGCTACACCTTC. This gives the protein CASSFAGINYGYTF.

The table lists this clonotype with a few counts. The gene calls are TRBV29-1 and TRBJ2-7; tentatively, D is TRBD2 (6 bases). In germline, CDR1 is SQVTM, CDR2 ANQGSEA. The CDR3 is 13 amino acids. Trimming took off 7 bases at V and 0 bases at J, with 13 bases between the two ends. CDR3 DNA sequence: TGCAGCGCTAGCGAGAAAAGCTCCTACGAGCAGTACTTC. Residues: CSASEKSSYEQYF.

This rearrangement joins TRBV4-1 to TRBJ2-3; no definite D call. CDR1 and CDR2 (germline): MGHRA, YSYEKL. Trimming pared 5 bases from V and 4 bases from J, leaving 10 bases between. There are 13 residues in the CDR3. CDR3: CASSFIGSDTQYF. The CDR3 nucleotides read TGCGCCAGCAGCTTTATAGGGTCAGATACGCAGTATTTT.

This clonotype was seen more than once but under ten times. The chain couples TRBV27 to TRBJ1-1; no reliable D call. The CDR3 covers 14 residues. CDR1 is MNHEY, CDR2 SMNVEV, per germline (reference sequence). Trimming removed 8 bases at V and 1 base at J, with 14 bases between. The CDR3 coding sequence is TGTGCCAGCGAGGATCGAGGAAGGAACACTGAAGCTTTCTTT. It translates to CASEDRGRNTEAFF.

This clonotype was seen only a few times. J is TRBJ2-2 and V is TRBV28; D may correspond to TRBD1 or TRBD2 (5 bases each). The CDR3 has 15 residues. V lost 6 bases and J lost 5, with 16 bases in between. CDR1 is MDHEN and CDR2 is SYDVKM in the germline V gene. CDR3 sequence (DNA): TGTGCCAGCAGCCCGGCCTTAGGGGAGACCGGGGAGCTGTTTTTT. The encoded protein is CASSPALGETGELFF.

This clonotype was counted a single time. The V call is TRBV4-2, the J call TRBJ2-3; 8 bases match TRBD2. J gave up 4 bases and V 8 bases, and 17 bases lay outside the gene matches. Germline V gene lookup returns CDR1 LGHNA and CDR2 YNFKEQ. The CDR3 contains 17 residues. CDR3 protein: CASGPFGAGDGPDTQYF. The CDR3 nucleotides are TGTGCCAGCGGCCCGTTTGGAGCGGGAGACGGTCCAGATACGCAGTATTTT.

This chain joins TRBV4-1 and TRBJ2-7; tentatively, D is TRBD2 (5 bases). This CDR3 spans 15 amino acids. V was pared by 2 bases and J by 3 bases, with 14 bases between. Germline values: CDR1 MGHRA, CDR2 YSYEKL. The CDR3 DNA reads TGCGCCAGCAGCCAAACCAGCGGAGGTTACTACGAGCAGTACTTC. Translating gives CASSQTSGGYYEQYF.

V usage is TRBV3-1 and J usage is TRBJ2-5; unclear D gene. This CDR3 spans 12 amino acids. The germline gives CDR1 LGHDT, CDR2 YNNKEL (reference sequence). V was shortened by 4 bases and J by 13 bases, with 16 bases between the two germline ends. The CDR3 reads CASSRFPIEVYF. DNA for the CDR3: TGTGCCAGCAGCCGTTTCCCCATAGAGGTGTACTTC.

This clonotype showed up just once. The junction departs from the called germline gene at one end, perhaps through a read error. The chain carries TRBV29-1 and TRBJ2-1; D is unresolved. CDR1 SQVTM and CDR2 ANQGSEA come from the germline V gene. The CDR3 is 14 amino acids. Here the CDR3 reads CSAETVSSYNEQFF. The DNA for the CDR3 is TGCAGCGCTGAAACAGTAAGCTCCTACAATGAGCAGTTCTTC.

This sequence joins TRBV7-2 and TRBJ2-4; no firm D call. The closer fit of TRBJ2-5 to the DNA end suggests the J call may be wrong. Germline CDR1 SGHTA, CDR2 FQGNSA. This CDR3 comprises 14 residues. CDR3 residues: CASSSTPPGETQYF. CDR3 nucleotides: TGTGCCAGCAGTTCAACGCCCCCGGGCGAGACCCAGTACTTC.

The chain couples TRBV12-3 or TRBV12-4 to TRBJ2-1; possibly TRBD2 for D (5 bases). V lost 10 bases and J lost 14, with 21 bases in between. The CDR3 contains 12 residues. The CDR3 DNA sequence: TGTGCCACTCGCGGGCCGGGGTTGACCAAGTTCTTC. The encoded protein is CATRGPGLTKFF.

This clonotype was found a few times. CDR3 bases: TGCAGTGCTAACGGTGATGTGCTTTTCAATGAGCAGTTCTTC. It specifies CSANGDVLFNEQFF. V usage is TRBV20-1 and J usage is TRBJ2-1; D remains unclear. The CDR3 has 14 amino acids. The germline CDR1 and CDR2 sequences are DFQATT and SNEGSKA (reference sequence). The V end lost 4 bases, the J end lost 6 bases, and 16 bases lay between the germline ends.

The chain joins TRBV7-8 to TRBJ2-3, with 10 bases fitting TRBD2. V shed 5 bases and J 5 bases; nucleotides not matched to a gene: 7. Germline loops: CDR1 SGHVS, CDR2 FQNEAQ. CDR3 length: 15 residues. CDR3 region: CASSKTSGAVDTQYF. Here the CDR3 DNA reads TGTGCCAGCAGCAAAACTAGCGGGGCTGTAGATACGCAGTATTTT. Drawing the rest from reference TRBV7-8 and TRBJ2-3, the complete variable domain is GAGVSQSPRYKVAKRGQDVALRCDPISGHVSLFWYQQALGQGPEFLTYFQNEAQLDKSGLPSDRFFAERPEGSVSTLKIQRTQQEDSAVYLCASSKTSGAVDTQYFGPGTRLTVL.

The gene calls are TRBV5-1 and TRBJ2-3; perhaps TRBD1 as D (6 bases). Germline V gene sequence: CDR1 SGHRS, CDR2 YFSETQ. The CDR3 spans 14 residues. V lost 3 bases and J 1 base, leaving 9 bases between the germline ends. This chain's CDR3 is CASSWTVGTDTQYF. CDR3 sequence (DNA): TGCGCCAGCAGCTGGACAGTAGGCACAGATACGCAGTATTTT.